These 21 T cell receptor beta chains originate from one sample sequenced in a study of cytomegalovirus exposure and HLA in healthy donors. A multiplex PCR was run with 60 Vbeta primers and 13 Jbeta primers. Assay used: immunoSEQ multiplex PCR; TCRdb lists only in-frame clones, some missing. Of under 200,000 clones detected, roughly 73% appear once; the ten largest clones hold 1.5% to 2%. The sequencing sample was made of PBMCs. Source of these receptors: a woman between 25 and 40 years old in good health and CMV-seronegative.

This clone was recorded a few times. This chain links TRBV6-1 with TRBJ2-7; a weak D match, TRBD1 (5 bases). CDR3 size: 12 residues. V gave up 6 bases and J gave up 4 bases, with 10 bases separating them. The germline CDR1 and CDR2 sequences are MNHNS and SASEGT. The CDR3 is CASSRVGYEQYF. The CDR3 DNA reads TGTGCCAGCAGCAGGGTTGGGTACGAGCAGTACTTC.

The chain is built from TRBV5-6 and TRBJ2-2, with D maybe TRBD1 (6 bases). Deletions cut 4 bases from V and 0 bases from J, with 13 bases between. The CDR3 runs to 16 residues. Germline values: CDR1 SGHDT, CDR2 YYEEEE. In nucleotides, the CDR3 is TGTGCCAGCAGCCCTCCTACAGGGTCGAACACCGGGGAGCTGTTTTTT. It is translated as CASSPPTGSNTGELFF.

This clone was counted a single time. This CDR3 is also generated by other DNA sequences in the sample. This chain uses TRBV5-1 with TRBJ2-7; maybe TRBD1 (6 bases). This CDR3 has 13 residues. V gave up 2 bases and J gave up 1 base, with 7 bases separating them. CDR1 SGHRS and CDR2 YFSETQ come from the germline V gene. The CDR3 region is CASSLGQSYEQYF. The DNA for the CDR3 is TGCGCCAGCAGCTTAGGACAGTCCTACGAGCAGTACTTC.

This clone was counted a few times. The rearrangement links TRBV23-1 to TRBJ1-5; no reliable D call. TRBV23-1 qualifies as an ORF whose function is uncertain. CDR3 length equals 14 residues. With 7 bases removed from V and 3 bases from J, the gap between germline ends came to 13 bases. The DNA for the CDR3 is TGCGCCAGCAAGGCGGGCCCTACCAATCAGCCCCAGCATTTT. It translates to CASKAGPTNQPQHF.

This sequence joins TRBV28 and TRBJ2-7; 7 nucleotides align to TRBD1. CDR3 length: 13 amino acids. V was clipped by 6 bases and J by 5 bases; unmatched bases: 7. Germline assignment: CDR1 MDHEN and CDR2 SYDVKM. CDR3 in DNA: TGTGCCAGCAGGGTAGACAGGGTCCACGAGCAGTACTTC. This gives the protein CASRVDRVHEQYF.

CDR3 residues: CASSLLQDSGNTIYF. The CDR3 nucleotides read TGTGCCAGCAGTTTACTACAGGATTCTGGAAACACCATATATTTT. The rearrangement links TRBV28 to TRBJ1-3, with D tentatively TRBD1 (5 bases). The CDR3 is 15 amino acids. Germline-derived CDR1 and CDR2 are MDHEN and SYDVKM. V lost 2 bases to trimming and J lost 1 base, with 9 bases between them.

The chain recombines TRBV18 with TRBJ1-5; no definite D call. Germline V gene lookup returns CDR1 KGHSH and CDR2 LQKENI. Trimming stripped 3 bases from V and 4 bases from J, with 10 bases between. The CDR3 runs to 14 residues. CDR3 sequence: CASSPTILNQPQHF. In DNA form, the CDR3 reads TGTGCCAGCTCACCGACTATTTTGAATCAGCCCCAGCATTTT.

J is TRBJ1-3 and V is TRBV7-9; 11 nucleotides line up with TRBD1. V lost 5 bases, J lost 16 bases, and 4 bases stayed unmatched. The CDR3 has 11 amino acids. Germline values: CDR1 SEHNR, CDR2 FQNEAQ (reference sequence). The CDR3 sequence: CASSTRDRGYF. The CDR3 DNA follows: TGTGCCAGCAGCACTAGGGACAGGGGGTATTTT.

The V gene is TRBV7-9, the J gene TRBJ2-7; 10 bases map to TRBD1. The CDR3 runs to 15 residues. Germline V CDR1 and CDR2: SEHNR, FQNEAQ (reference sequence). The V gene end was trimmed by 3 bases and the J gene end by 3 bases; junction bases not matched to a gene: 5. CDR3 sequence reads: CASSFSGTGVYEQYF. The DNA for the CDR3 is TGTGCCAGCAGCTTCTCCGGGACAGGGGTCTACGAGCAGTACTTC.

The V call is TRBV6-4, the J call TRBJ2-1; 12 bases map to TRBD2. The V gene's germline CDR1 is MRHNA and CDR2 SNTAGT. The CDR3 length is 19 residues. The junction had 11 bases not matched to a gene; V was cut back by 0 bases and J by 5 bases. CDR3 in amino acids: CASSDSGLAGGPLHNEQFF. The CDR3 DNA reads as TGTGCCAGCAGTGACTCGGGTCTAGCGGGGGGGCCTCTCCACAATGAGCAGTTCTTC.

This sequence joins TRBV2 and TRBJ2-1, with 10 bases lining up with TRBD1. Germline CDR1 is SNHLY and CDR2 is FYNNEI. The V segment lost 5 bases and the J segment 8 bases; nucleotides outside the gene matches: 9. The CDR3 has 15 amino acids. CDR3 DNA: TGTGCCAGCAGTCGACCGGGACAGGGGTGGGATGAGCAGTTCTTC. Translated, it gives CASSRPGQGWDEQFF.

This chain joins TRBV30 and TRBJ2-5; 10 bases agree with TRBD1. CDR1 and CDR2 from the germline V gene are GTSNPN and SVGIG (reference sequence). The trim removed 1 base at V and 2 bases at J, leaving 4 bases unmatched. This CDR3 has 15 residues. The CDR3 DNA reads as TGTGCCTGGAGTGGCGGGACAGGGGATCAAGAGACCCAGTACTTC. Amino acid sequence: CAWSGGTGDQETQYF.

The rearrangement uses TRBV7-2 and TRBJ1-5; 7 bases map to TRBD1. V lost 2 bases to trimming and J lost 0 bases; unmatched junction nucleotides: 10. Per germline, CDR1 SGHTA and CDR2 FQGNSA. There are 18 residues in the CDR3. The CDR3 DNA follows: TGTGCCAGCAGCTTACGGACAGGACCCTTTTATAGCAATCAGCCCCAGCATTTT. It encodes CASSLRTGPFYSNQPQHF.

The CDR3 spells CASSPAGGLQETQYF. The DNA of the CDR3 is TGTGCCAGCAGCCCCGCGGGCGGGCTACAAGAGACCCAGTACTTC. The chain links TRBV7-3 to TRBJ2-5; D might be TRBD2 (5 bases). The CDR3 is made up of 15 amino acids. The germline CDR1 and CDR2 sequences are SGHTA and FQGTGA. V was shortened by 5 bases and J by 2 bases, with 15 bases between the two germline ends.

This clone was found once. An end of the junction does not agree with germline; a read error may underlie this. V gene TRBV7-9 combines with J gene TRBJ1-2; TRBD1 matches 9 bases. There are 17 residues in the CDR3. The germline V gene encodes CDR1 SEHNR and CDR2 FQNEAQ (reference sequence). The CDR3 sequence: CSSSPRDRVWENYGYTF. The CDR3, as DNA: TGTTCCAGCAGCCCGAGGGACAGGGTTTGGGAAAACTATGGCTACACCTTC. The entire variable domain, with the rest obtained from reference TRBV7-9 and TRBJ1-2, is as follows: DTGVSQNPRHKITKRGQNVTFRCDPISEHNRLYWYRQTLGQGPEFLTYFQNEAQLEKSRLLSDRFSAERPKGSFSTLEIQRTEQGDSAMYLCSSSPRDRVWENYGYTFGSGTRLTVV.

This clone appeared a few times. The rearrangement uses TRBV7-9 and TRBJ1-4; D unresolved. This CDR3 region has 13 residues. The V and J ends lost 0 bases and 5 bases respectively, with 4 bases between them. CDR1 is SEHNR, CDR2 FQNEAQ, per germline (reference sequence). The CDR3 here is CASSLAQNEKLFF. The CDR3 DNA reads TGTGCCAGCAGCTTAGCTCAGAATGAAAAACTGTTTTTT.

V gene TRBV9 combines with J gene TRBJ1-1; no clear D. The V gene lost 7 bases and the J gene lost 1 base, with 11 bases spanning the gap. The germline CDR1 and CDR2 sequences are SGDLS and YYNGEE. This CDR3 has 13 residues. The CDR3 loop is CASGSVSNTEAFF. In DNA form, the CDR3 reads TGTGCCAGCGGCAGTGTTTCGAACACTGAAGCTTTCTTT.

The CDR3 loop is CASSQEGPSGSLETQYF. CDR3 nucleotide sequence: TGCGCCAGCAGCCAAGAGGGACCTAGCGGGAGTTTAGAGACCCAGTACTTC. The V gene is TRBV4-1, the J gene TRBJ2-5, with 10 positions matching TRBD2. The CDR3 extends over 17 amino acids. Germline values: CDR1 MGHRA, CDR2 YSYEKL. Unmatched junction bases numbered 8, after V lost 0 bases and J lost 4 bases.

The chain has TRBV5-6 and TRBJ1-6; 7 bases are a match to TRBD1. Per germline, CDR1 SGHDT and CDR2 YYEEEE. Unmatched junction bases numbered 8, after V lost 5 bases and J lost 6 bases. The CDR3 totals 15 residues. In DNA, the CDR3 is TGTGCCAGCAGACGCCGGGACAGCTCTAATTCACCCCTCCACTTT. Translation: CASRRRDSSNSPLHF. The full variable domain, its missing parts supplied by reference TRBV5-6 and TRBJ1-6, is DAGVTQSPTHLIKTRGQQVTLRCSPKSGHDTVSWYQQALGQGPQFIFQYYEEEERQRGNFPDRFSGHQFPNYSSELNVNALLLGDSALYLCASRRRDSSNSPLHFGNGTRLTVT.

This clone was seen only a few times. The CDR3 DNA sequence: TGCGCCAGCAGCTGGGTGGCGGCTAGCGGGGGGGCATTGGATGAGCAGTTCTTC. Translating it yields CASSWVAASGGALDEQFF. This chain uses TRBV5-1 with TRBJ2-1; 12 bases agree with TRBD2. The CDR3 extends over 18 amino acids. The germline gives CDR1 SGHRS, CDR2 YFSETQ. V gave up 3 bases and J gave up 8 bases; unmatched junction bases: 15. Supplemented by reference TRBV5-1 and TRBJ2-1, the full variable domain reads KAGVTQTPRYLIKTRGQQVTLSCSPISGHRSVSWYQQTPGQGLQFLFEYFSETQRNKGNFPGRFSGRQFSNSRSEMNVSTLELGDSALYLCASSWVAASGGALDEQFFGPGTRLTVL.

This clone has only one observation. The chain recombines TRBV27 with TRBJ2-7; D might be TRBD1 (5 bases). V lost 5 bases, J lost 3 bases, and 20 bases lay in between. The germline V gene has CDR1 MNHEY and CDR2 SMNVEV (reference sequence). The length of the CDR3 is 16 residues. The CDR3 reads CASSPETVGLNYEQYF. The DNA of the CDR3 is TGTGCCAGCAGTCCGGAGACAGTCGGCCTAAACTACGAGCAGTACTTC.